There are a few counts of the clone carrying this TCR beta chain. Its antigen is not known. The source of the sample is a study of blood T cells in healthy people across ages. Study outcomes and limitations: The recorded TCR beta diversity per million T cells decreased in a roughly linear manner with age. Investigators viewed diversity estimates from one million T cells as underestimates, the study reported.

Sample-barcoded 5' priming and a J-beta primer mix drove a second PCR of about 6 to 12 cycles. TCRdb passed the 5' RACE reads through MiXCR, listing each CDR3 protein once. The sample includes some 320,000 distinct CDR3 sequences, roughly 26% of them seen just once. Caucasian, healthy and from Russia, the donors were aged between about 6 and 90. The sample, 9 to 10 milliliters of peripheral blood, was drawn from each donor. V lost 8 bases to trimming and J lost 1 base; unmatched junction nucleotides: 9. Germline V gives CDR1 SGHRS, CDR2 YFSETQ. The CDR3 contains 15 residues. V usage is TRBV5-1 and J usage is TRBJ2-3; 8 bases line up with TRBD2. Sequencing input: blood. The TCR sequence derives from a woman in her seventies in good health. The CDR3 nucleotides are TGCGCCAGTAGTGGCGGGAGGCCAGGCACAGATACGCAGTATTTT. It yields the protein CASSGGRPGTDTQYF.